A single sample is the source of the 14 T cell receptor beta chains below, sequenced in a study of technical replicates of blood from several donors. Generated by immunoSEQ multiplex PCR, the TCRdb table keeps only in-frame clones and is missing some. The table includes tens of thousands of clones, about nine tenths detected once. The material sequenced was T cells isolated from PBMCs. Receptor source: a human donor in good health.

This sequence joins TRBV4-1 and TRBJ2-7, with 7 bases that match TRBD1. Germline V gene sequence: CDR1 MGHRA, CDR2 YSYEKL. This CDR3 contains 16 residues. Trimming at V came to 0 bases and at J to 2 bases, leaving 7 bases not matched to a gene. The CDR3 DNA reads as TGCGCCAGCAGCCAAGATCCCCCCGGGACAGCCTACGAGCAGTACTTC. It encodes CASSQDPPGTAYEQYF.

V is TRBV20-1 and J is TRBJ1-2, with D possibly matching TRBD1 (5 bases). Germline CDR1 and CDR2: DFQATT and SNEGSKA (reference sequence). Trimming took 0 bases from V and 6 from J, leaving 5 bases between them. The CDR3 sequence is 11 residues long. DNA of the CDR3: TGCAGTGCTAGAGACAGGGATGGCTACACCTTC. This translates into CSARDRDGYTF.

The CDR3 loop is CASIPDREHTYEQYF. CDR3 DNA sequence: TGTGCCAGCATTCCGGACAGGGAACACACCTACGAGCAGTACTTC. This rearrangement joins TRBV6-5 to TRBJ2-7; TRBD1 matches at 8 bases. Germline loops: CDR1 MNHEY, CDR2 SVGAGI. The CDR3 loop spans 15 amino acids. Trimming removed 7 bases from V and 2 bases from J; junction bases left unmatched: 10.

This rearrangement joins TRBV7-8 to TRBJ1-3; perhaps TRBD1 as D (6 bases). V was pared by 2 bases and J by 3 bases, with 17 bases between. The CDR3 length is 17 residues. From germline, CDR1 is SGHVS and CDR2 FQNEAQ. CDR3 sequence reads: CASSLSSSGRGGNTIYF. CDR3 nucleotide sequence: TGTGCCAGCAGCTTAAGTTCTTCAGGCAGGGGTGGAAACACCATATATTTT.

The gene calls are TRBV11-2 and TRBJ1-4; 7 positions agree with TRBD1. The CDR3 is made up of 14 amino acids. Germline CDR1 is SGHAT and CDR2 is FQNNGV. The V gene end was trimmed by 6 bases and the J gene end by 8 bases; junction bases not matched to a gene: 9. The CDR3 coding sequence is TGTGCCAGCAGGCCTCCGGGACAGCTAGAAAAACTGTTTTTT. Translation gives CASRPPGQLEKLFF.

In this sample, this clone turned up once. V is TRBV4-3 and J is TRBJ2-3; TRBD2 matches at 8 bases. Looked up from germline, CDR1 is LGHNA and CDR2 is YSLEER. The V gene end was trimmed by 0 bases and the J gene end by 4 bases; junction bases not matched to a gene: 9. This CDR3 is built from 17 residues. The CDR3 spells CASSQDPPGLVPDTQYF. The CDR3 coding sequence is TGCGCCAGCAGCCAAGATCCGCCGGGACTAGTGCCAGATACGCAGTATTTT.

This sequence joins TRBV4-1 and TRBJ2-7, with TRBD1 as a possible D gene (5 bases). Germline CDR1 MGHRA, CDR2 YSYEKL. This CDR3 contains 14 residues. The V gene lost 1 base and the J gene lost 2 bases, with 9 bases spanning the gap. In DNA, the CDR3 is TGCGCCAGCAGCCAAGGTGCAGGGCCCTACGAGCAGTACTTC. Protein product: CASSQGAGPYEQYF.

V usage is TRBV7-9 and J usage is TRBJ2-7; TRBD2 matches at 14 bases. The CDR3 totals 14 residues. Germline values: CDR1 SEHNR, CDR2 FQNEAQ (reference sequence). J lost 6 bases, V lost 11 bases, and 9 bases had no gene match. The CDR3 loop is CAGTSGRQSLEQYF. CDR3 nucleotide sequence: TGTGCCGGGACTAGCGGGAGACAATCCCTCGAGCAGTACTTC.

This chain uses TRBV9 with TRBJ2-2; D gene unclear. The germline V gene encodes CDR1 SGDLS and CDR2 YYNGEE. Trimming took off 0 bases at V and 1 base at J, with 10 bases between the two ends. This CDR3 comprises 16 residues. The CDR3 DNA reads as TGTGCCAGCAGCGTAGGGAGCCTCCTGAACACCGGGGAGCTGTTTTTT. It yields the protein CASSVGSLLNTGELFF.

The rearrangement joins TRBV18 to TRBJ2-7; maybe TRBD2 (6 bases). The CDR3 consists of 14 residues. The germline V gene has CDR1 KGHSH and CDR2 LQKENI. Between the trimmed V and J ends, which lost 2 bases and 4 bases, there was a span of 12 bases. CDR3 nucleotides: TGTGCCAGCTCACCAGGTGAAGGGACTTACGAGCAGTACTTC. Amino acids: CASSPGEGTYEQYF.

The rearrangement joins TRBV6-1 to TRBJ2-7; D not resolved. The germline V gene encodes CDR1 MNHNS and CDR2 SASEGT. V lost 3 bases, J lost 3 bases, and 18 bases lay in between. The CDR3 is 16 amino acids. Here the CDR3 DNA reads TGTGCCAGCAGTGAGTCCCCCGCTACGTCCTTCTACGAGCAGTACTTC. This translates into CASSESPATSFYEQYF.

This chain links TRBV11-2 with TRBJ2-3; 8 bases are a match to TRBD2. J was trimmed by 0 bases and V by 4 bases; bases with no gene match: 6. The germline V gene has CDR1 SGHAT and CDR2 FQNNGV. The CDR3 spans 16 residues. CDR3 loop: CASSSRLATSTDTQYF. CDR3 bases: TGTGCCAGCAGCTCCCGACTAGCGACAAGCACAGATACGCAGTATTTT.

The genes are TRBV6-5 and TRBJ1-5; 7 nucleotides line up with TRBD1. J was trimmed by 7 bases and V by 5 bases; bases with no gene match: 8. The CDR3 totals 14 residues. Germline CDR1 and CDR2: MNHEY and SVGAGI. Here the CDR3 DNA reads TGTGCCAGCAGTGTCACAGGGGATCGGCAGCCCCAGCATTTT. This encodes CASSVTGDRQPQHF.

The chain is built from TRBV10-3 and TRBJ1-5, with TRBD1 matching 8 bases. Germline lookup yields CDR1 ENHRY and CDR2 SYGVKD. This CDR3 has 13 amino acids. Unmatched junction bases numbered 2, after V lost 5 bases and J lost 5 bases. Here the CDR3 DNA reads TGTGCCATCAGTAAACAGGGGGATCAGCCCCAGCATTTT. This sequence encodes CAISKQGDQPQHF.